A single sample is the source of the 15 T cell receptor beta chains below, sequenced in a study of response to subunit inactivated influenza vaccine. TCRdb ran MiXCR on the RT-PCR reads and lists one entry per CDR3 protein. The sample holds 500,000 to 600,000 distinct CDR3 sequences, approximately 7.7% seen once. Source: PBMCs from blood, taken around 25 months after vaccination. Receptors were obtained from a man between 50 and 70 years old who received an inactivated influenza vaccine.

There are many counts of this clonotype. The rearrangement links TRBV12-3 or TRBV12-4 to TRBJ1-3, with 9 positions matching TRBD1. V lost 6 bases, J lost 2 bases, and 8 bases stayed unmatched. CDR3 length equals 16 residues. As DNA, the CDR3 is TGTGCCAGCAGCCTAACACAGGGGGCTACTGGAAACACCATATATTTT. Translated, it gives CASSLTQGATGNTIYF.

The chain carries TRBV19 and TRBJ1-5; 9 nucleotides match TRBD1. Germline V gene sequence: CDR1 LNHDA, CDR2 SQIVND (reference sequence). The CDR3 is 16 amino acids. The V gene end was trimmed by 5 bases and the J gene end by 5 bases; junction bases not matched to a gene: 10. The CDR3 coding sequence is TGTGCCAGTAGTCCCCCCGGGACAGGGAATTATCAGCCCCAGCATTTT. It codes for CASSPPGTGNYQPQHF.

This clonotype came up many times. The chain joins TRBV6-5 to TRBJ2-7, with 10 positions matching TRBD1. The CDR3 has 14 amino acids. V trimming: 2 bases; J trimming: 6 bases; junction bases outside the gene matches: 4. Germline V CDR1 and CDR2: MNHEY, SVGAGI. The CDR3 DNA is TGTGCCAGCAGTTACGCATGGACAGGGGGCGAGCAGTACTTC. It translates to CASSYAWTGGEQYF.

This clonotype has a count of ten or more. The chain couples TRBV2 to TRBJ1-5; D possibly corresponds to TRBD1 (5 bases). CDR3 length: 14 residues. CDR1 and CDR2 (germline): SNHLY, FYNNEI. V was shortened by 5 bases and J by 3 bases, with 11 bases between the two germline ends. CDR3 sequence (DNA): TGTGCCAGCAGTACCCGACAGACCAATCAGCCCCAGCATTTT. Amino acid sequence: CASSTRQTNQPQHF.

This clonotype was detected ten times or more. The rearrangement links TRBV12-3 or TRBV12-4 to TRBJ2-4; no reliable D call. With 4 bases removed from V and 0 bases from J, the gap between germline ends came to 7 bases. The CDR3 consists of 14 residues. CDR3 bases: TGTGCCAGCAGTTCGGATCTAGCCAAAAACATTCAGTACTTC. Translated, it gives CASSSDLAKNIQYF.

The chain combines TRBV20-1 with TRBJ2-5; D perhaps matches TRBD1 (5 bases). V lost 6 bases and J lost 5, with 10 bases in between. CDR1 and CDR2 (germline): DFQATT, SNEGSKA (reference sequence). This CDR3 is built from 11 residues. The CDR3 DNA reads TGCAGTGCGCCCAGGGCGGAGACCCAGTACTTC. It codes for CSAPRAETQYF.

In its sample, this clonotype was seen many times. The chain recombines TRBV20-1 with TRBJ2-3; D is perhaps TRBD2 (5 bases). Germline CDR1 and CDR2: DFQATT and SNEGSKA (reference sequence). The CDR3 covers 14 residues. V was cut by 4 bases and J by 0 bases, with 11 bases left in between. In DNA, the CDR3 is TGCAGTGCTATACCGGAGGTTAGCACAGATACGCAGTATTTT. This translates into CSAIPEVSTDTQYF.

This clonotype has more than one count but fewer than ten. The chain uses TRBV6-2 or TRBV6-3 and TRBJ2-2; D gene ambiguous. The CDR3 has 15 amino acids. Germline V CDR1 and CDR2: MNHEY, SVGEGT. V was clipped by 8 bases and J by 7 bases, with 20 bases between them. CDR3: CASRSQTIALGELFF. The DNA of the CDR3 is TGTGCCAGCCGATCCCAAACTATCGCCCTCGGGGAGCTGTTTTTT.

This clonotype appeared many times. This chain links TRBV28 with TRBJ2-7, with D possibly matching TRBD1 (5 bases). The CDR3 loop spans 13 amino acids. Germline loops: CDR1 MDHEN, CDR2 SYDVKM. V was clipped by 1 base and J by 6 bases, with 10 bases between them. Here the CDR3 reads CASSLLQGFEQYF. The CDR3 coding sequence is TGTGCCAGCAGTTTATTGCAGGGATTCGAGCAGTACTTC.

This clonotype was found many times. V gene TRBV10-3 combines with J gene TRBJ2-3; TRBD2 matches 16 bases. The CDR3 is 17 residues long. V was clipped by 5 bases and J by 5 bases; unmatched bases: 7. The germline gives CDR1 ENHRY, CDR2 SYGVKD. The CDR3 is CAISRGLAGGPGDTQYF. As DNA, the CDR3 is TGTGCCATCAGTAGGGGACTAGCGGGGGGGCCCGGAGATACGCAGTATTTT.

DNA of the CDR3: TGTGCCAGCAGTGCCCTTAATGGCGGGGAAGAGACCCAGTACTTC. It is translated as CASSALNGGEETQYF. V and J are TRBV12-3 or TRBV12-4 and TRBJ2-5; perhaps TRBD2 as D (6 bases). The V end lost 5 bases, the J end lost 3 bases, and 16 bases lay between the germline ends. The CDR3 consists of 15 residues.

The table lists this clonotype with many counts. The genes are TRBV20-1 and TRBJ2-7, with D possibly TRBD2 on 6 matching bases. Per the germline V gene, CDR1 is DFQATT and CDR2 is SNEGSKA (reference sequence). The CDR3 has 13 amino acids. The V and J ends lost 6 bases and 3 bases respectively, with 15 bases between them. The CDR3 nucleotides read TGCAGTGCGGGCGGAGGGCCGGGCTACGAGCAGTACTTC. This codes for CSAGGGPGYEQYF.

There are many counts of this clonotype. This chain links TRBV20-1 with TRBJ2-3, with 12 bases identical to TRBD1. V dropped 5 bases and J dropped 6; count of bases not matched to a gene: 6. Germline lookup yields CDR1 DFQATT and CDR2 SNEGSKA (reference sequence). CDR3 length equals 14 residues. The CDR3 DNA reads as TGCAGTGCTCTACCGGGACAGGGGGCCGATACGCAGTATTTT. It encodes CSALPGQGADTQYF.

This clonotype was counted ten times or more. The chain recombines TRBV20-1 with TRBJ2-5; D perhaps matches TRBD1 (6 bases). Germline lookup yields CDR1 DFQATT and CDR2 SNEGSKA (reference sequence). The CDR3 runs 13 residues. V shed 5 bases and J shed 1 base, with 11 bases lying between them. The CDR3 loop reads CSAPSRGQETQYF. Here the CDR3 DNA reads TGCAGTGCTCCCTCCAGGGGCCAAGAGACCCAGTACTTC.

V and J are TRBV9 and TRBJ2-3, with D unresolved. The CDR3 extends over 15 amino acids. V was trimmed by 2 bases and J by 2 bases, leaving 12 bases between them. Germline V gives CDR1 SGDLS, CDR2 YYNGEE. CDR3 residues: CASSVRWGYTDTQYF. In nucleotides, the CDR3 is TGTGCCAGCAGCGTTAGGTGGGGTTACACAGATACGCAGTATTTT.